The next 31 T cell receptor beta chains were all read from a single sample in a study of shared clonotypes between healthy human individuals. Produced via immunoSEQ multiplex PCR; TCRdb's table is partial and in-frame only. This sample has about 960,000 clones; about three quarters occur once, and the top ten carry approximately 1.5%. The sequencing input was memory CD4+ T cells sorted from blood. As to subset: CD45RA-negative fraction. Receptors originate from a man between 18 and 29 years old in good health.

This clone occurred once. V is TRBV7-2 and J is TRBJ1-6; no clear D. This CDR3 is 13 amino acids long. The V and J ends lost 5 bases and 5 bases respectively, with 7 bases between them. From germline, CDR1 is SGHTA and CDR2 FQGNSA. CDR3 coding DNA: TGTGCCAGCAGCGTCGTGGATAATTCACCCCTCCACTTT. Residues: CASSVVDNSPLHF.

The chain employs TRBV5-1 and TRBJ1-2, with D tentatively TRBD1 (6 bases). The CDR3 is 16 residues long. Germline V CDR1 and CDR2: SGHRS, YFSETQ. Trimming stripped 0 bases from V and 1 base from J, with 13 bases between. The CDR3 nucleotides are TGCGCCAGCAGCTTGGCTGGGGGCAGGGGTAACTATGGCTACACCTTC. It specifies CASSLAGGRGNYGYTF.

The chain links TRBV7-2 to TRBJ2-2, with 7 bases fitting TRBD1. V shed 5 bases and J 6 bases; nucleotides not matched to a gene: 6. CDR3 length: 14 residues. Germline CDR1 is SGHTA and CDR2 is FQGNSA. CDR3 DNA: TGTGCCAGCAGCACCCAGACAGGGCCCGGGGAGCTGTTTTTT. Translating gives CASSTQTGPGELFF.

This clone has only a few counts. This chain connects TRBV11-1 to TRBJ1-6, with TRBD1 identical over 7 bases. Germline lookup yields CDR1 SGHAT and CDR2 FQDESV (reference sequence). Trimming removed 6 bases from V and 6 bases from J; junction bases left unmatched: 5. The CDR3 contains 14 residues. The CDR3 region is CASRPTGVNSPLHF. DNA for the CDR3: TGTGCCAGCAGGCCTACAGGGGTTAATTCACCCCTCCACTTT.

The V and J genes are TRBV5-4 and TRBJ2-5; D might be TRBD2 (5 bases). The V and J ends lost 5 bases and 3 bases respectively, with 11 bases between them. The CDR3 has 13 amino acids. CDR1 and CDR2 (germline): SGHNT, YYREEE (reference sequence). As DNA, the CDR3 is TGTGCCAGCAGTAGAGGGAATAAAGAGACCCAGTACTTC. Translated: CASSRGNKETQYF. Full variable domain (missing parts from reference TRBV5-4 and TRBJ2-5): ETGVTQSPTHLIKTRGQQVTLRCSSQSGHNTVSWYQQALGQGPQFIFQYYREEENGRGNFPPRFSGLQFPNYSSELNVNALELDDSALYLCASSRGNKETQYFGPGTRLLVL.

This clone was counted once. The genes are TRBV10-1 and TRBJ2-7, with TRBD2 as a possible D gene (6 bases). CDR3 length equals 13 residues. Germline CDR1 is WNHNN and CDR2 is SYGVQD (reference sequence). Trimming shortened V by 4 bases and J by 6 bases, and 13 bases separated the two germline ends. CDR3 DNA sequence: TGCGCCAGCAGTGGTTTCGTGGGGGGCGAGCAGTACTTC. It yields the protein CASSGFVGGEQYF.

The CDR3: CASSLEVSSYNEQFF. For the CDR3, the DNA is TGTGCCAGCAGCTTAGAGGTAAGCTCCTACAATGAGCAGTTCTTC. This chain connects TRBV11-2 to TRBJ2-1, with D unclear. CDR3 length: 15 amino acids. Germline V lookup: CDR1 SGHAT, CDR2 FQNNGV. The ends were cut back, 0 bases at V and 0 bases at J, with 6 bases in the middle.

The genes are TRBV15 and TRBJ2-2; D gene unclear. Trimming cost V 5 bases and J 1 base, with 8 bases left between them. The CDR3 runs 14 residues. Germline CDR1 LNHNV, CDR2 YYDKDF (reference sequence). CDR3 region: CATSQLMNTGELFF. CDR3 DNA: TGTGCCACCAGCCAGCTAATGAACACCGGGGAGCTGTTTTTT.

This clone showed up just a few times. The chain joins TRBV15 to TRBJ1-5; a possible D gene is TRBD1 (6 bases). The CDR3 sequence is 15 residues long. V was trimmed by 8 bases and J by 4 bases, leaving 18 bases between them. Germline CDR1 LNHNV, CDR2 YYDKDF (reference sequence). The CDR3 is CATSTGTYINQPQHF. CDR3 nucleotide sequence: TGTGCCACCTCCACCGGGACATATATTAATCAGCCCCAGCATTTT.

The chain combines TRBV6-1 with TRBJ1-5, with D tentatively TRBD1 (5 bases). Germline V gene sequence: CDR1 MNHNS, CDR2 SASEGT. The CDR3 extends over 15 amino acids. V lost 2 bases to trimming and J lost 2 bases, with 10 bases between them. CDR3 in amino acids: CASSESGLGNQPQHF. In nucleotides, the CDR3 is TGTGCCAGCAGTGAATCGGGGCTTGGCAATCAGCCCCAGCATTTT.

This chain links TRBV5-4 with TRBJ2-7; the match to TRBD2 covers 9 bases. CDR1 is SGHNT and CDR2 is YYREEE in the germline V gene (reference sequence). Trimming at V came to 2 bases and at J to 5 bases, leaving 8 bases not matched to a gene. The CDR3 extends over 15 amino acids. The CDR3 nucleotides are TGTGCCAGCAGCTTAGGCGGGAGGGCCCTGGACGAGCAGTACTTC. It encodes CASSLGGRALDEQYF.

The chain has TRBV11-2 and TRBJ1-2, with TRBD1 matching 10 bases. The CDR3 is 13 amino acids. The germline CDR1 and CDR2 sequences are SGHAT and FQNNGV. Trimming removed 5 bases from V and 6 bases from J; junction bases left unmatched: 3. The CDR3 sequence is CASSRTGGNGYTF. DNA of the CDR3: TGTGCCAGCAGCCGGACAGGGGGGAATGGCTACACCTTC.

The gene calls are TRBV6-6 and TRBJ2-1, with 9 bases matching TRBD1. Germline trimming cut 7 bases from V and 10 bases from J; bases unmatched to any gene: 11. CDR1 is MNHNY, CDR2 SVGAGI, per germline (reference sequence). The CDR3 spans 14 residues. The DNA of the CDR3 is TGTGCCAGCACAGTAACAGGGGGCTCTCGAGAGCAGTTCTTC. Its protein is CASTVTGGSREQFF.

The chain has TRBV2 and TRBJ2-2; D might be TRBD1 or TRBD2, each matching 6 bases. The CDR3 contains 15 residues. Trimming shortened V by 11 bases and J by 4 bases, and 20 bases separated the two germline ends. CDR1 and CDR2 from the germline V gene are SNHLY and FYNNEI. In nucleotides, the CDR3 is TGTGCCGGAGCTTTCGGGGGACAAGGCACCGGGGAGCTGTTTTTT. Amino acids: CAGAFGGQGTGELFF.

This clone was seen more than once but under ten times. The rearrangement uses TRBV13 and TRBJ2-7; TRBD2 matches at 13 bases. V lost 3 bases, J lost 6 bases, and 17 bases stayed unmatched. The CDR3 totals 19 residues. Looked up from germline, CDR1 is PRHDT and CDR2 is FYEKMQ (reference sequence). The CDR3 loop reads CASSFRLAGGPTPPGEQYF. The CDR3 DNA reads as TGTGCCAGCAGCTTCCGACTAGCGGGGGGCCCTACTCCTCCGGGCGAGCAGTACTTC.

The J gene is TRBJ1-2, the V gene TRBV2; 12 bases are shared with TRBD1. This CDR3 region has 15 residues. CDR1 is SNHLY, CDR2 FYNNEI, per germline. The V and J ends lost 6 bases and 8 bases, in that order; junction bases with no gene match: 10. The CDR3 region is CASRTGTGGLWGYTF. CDR3 DNA: TGTGCCAGCAGAACCGGGACAGGGGGCCTCTGGGGCTACACCTTC.

The rearrangement links TRBV4-1 to TRBJ1-5; D unclear. Germline CDR1 MGHRA, CDR2 YSYEKL. The CDR3 covers 15 residues. V lost 0 bases, J lost 2 bases, and 8 bases lay in between. The CDR3 reads CASSQEGYGNQPQHF. As DNA, the CDR3 is TGCGCCAGCAGCCAAGAGGGGTATGGCAATCAGCCCCAGCATTTT.

With regard to this clone: Within the sample, other DNA sequences also encode this same CDR3. The chain is built from TRBV27 and TRBJ2-7; 8 bases fit TRBD2. This CDR3 contains 15 residues. The germline V gene has CDR1 MNHEY and CDR2 SMNVEV (reference sequence). The V and J ends lost 0 bases and 2 bases, in that order; junction bases with no gene match: 3. CDR3 protein: CASSLSPGGPYEQYF. In nucleotides, the CDR3 is TGTGCCAGCAGTTTATCCCCGGGGGGGCCCTACGAGCAGTACTTC.

The chain combines TRBV7-2 with TRBJ1-2; D possibly corresponds to TRBD1 (6 bases). Germline V lookup: CDR1 SGHTA, CDR2 FQGNSA. The ends were cut back, 1 base at V and 7 bases at J, with 7 bases in the middle. CDR3 length: 12 residues. The CDR3 coding sequence is TGTGCCAGCAGCTTAGACAGGGCTGGCTACACCTTC. Protein product: CASSLDRAGYTF.

This clone was detected a few times. This chain uses TRBV19 with TRBJ1-1, with D possibly matching TRBD1 (5 bases). The germline V and J ends were trimmed by 7 bases and 3 bases, with 12 bases remaining between them. CDR1 is LNHDA and CDR2 is SQIVND in the germline V gene (reference sequence). This CDR3 spans 13 amino acids. The CDR3 sequence is CASIGDAHTEAFF. DNA of the CDR3: TGTGCCAGTATCGGGGACGCACACACTGAAGCTTTCTTT.

This clone showed up just a few times. The chain is built from TRBV11-2 and TRBJ2-2, with 7 positions matching TRBD1. Unmatched junction bases numbered 10, after V lost 5 bases and J lost 7 bases. The CDR3 is made up of 15 amino acids. The germline CDR1 and CDR2 sequences are SGHAT and FQNNGV. The CDR3 sequence is CASSPKTGLGGELFF. For the CDR3, the DNA is TGTGCCAGCAGCCCCAAGACAGGGCTGGGCGGGGAGCTGTTTTTT.

Of note for this clone: A much larger clone sits a single nucleotide away, making a read error possible. The CDR3 sequence is CASSWDRGYEQYF. Written as DNA, the CDR3 is TGTGCCAGCAGCTGGGACAGGGGATACGAGCAGTACTTC. This sequence joins TRBV5-6 and TRBJ2-7, with 10 bases identical to TRBD1. Unmatched junction bases numbered 1, after V lost 3 bases and J lost 4 bases. This CDR3 spans 13 amino acids. CDR1 is SGHDT and CDR2 is YYEEEE in the germline V gene.

This clone has just a few counts. V gene TRBV11-2 combines with J gene TRBJ2-1, with D hard to call. CDR3 length: 18 residues. Trimming left V 1 base short and J 0 bases short, with 16 bases between. Germline V gene data show CDR1 as SGHAT and CDR2 as FQNNGV. CDR3 bases: TGTGCCAGCAGCTTAGGAGGAGTCGCTGTAGTCTCCTACAATGAGCAGTTCTTC. Protein sequence: CASSLGGVAVVSYNEQFF.

This clone was detected a few times. This rearrangement joins TRBV5-4 to TRBJ1-2; D unresolved. The ends were cut back, 0 bases at V and 4 bases at J, with 13 bases in the middle. The CDR3 is 15 amino acids. Germline-derived CDR1 and CDR2 are SGHNT and YYREEE (reference sequence). Written as DNA, the CDR3 is TGTGCCAGCAGCTTGGATAGGCAACCCAGCTATGGCTACACCTTC. Translation: CASSLDRQPSYGYTF.

The V call is TRBV4-1, the J call TRBJ1-2; 7 bases agree with TRBD1. This CDR3 is built from 16 residues. V lost 0 bases, J lost 7 bases, and 11 bases stayed unmatched. CDR1 and CDR2 from the germline V gene are MGHRA and YSYEKL. CDR3: CASSQDPTGSYGGYTF. As DNA, the CDR3 is TGCGCCAGCAGCCAAGATCCGACAGGGAGTTACGGTGGCTACACCTTC.

The J gene is TRBJ2-7, the V gene TRBV10-3, with TRBD1 identical over 7 bases. With V trimmed by 3 bases and J by 5 bases, 13 bases remained unmatched. The CDR3 has 16 amino acids. From germline, CDR1 is ENHRY and CDR2 SYGVKD. The CDR3 here is CAISDPGQRYVHEQYF. The CDR3 nucleotides read TGTGCCATCAGTGACCCGGGACAGCGTTACGTCCACGAGCAGTACTTC.

The chain has TRBV19 and TRBJ2-2; D gene uncertain. The CDR3 length is 16 residues. From germline, CDR1 is LNHDA and CDR2 SQIVND (reference sequence). V shed 5 bases and J shed 1 base, with 14 bases lying between them. CDR3 sequence reads: CASSSGEALNTGELFF. CDR3 nucleotides: TGTGCCAGTAGTTCTGGCGAGGCACTGAACACCGGGGAGCTGTTTTTT. Full variable domain (missing parts from reference TRBV19 and TRBJ2-2): DGGITQSPKYLFRKEGQNVTLSCEQNLNHDAMYWYRQDPGQGLRLIYYSQIVNDFQKGDIAEGYSVSREKKESFPLTVTSAQKNPTAFYLCASSSGEALNTGELFFGEGSRLTVL.

V usage is TRBV7-9 and J usage is TRBJ1-4; D not resolved. CDR3 length equals 15 residues. V dropped 0 bases and J dropped 8 bases, with 13 bases sitting between them. Per the germline V gene, CDR1 is SEHNR and CDR2 is FQNEAQ (reference sequence). CDR3: CASSLAAAQWEKLFF. CDR3 nucleotide sequence: TGTGCCAGCAGCTTAGCCGCAGCCCAATGGGAAAAACTGTTTTTT.

This clone was counted at least ten times. V is TRBV5-4 and J is TRBJ1-1; no clear D gene. V was pared by 0 bases and J by 0 bases, with 12 bases between. Germline values: CDR1 SGHNT, CDR2 YYREEE (reference sequence). The CDR3 length is 16 residues. CDR3 nucleotides: TGTGCCAGCAGCTTGGTACCAGACCCCATGAACACTGAAGCTTTCTTT. Translating gives CASSLVPDPMNTEAFF.

This clone was observed at least ten times. V gene TRBV5-8 combines with J gene TRBJ1-1; 9 nucleotides match TRBD1. The V gene's germline CDR1 is SGHTS and CDR2 YDEGEE. CDR3 length equals 18 residues. With V trimmed by 3 bases and J by 3 bases, 15 bases remained unmatched. This CDR3 reads CASSSPWGQGEADTEAFF. CDR3 nucleotides: TGTGCCAGCAGCTCGCCCTGGGGACAGGGAGAGGCGGACACTGAAGCTTTCTTT.

CDR3 residues: CASSLARGQAGDTQYF. CDR3 bases: TGTGCCAGCAGCTTAGCGAGGGGACAGGCCGGGGATACGCAGTATTTT. The J gene is TRBJ2-3, the V gene TRBV7-9, with 8 bases that match TRBD1. Trimming removed 0 bases from V and 6 bases from J; junction bases left unmatched: 8. The CDR3 totals 16 residues. Germline CDR1 and CDR2: SEHNR and FQNEAQ (reference sequence). Full variable domain (rest looked up from reference TRBV7-9 and TRBJ2-3): DTGVSQNPRHKITKRGQNVTFRCDPISEHNRLYWYRQTLGQGPEFLTYFQNEAQLEKSRLLSDRFSAERPKGSFSTLEIQRTEQGDSAMYLCASSLARGQAGDTQYFGPGTRLTVL.